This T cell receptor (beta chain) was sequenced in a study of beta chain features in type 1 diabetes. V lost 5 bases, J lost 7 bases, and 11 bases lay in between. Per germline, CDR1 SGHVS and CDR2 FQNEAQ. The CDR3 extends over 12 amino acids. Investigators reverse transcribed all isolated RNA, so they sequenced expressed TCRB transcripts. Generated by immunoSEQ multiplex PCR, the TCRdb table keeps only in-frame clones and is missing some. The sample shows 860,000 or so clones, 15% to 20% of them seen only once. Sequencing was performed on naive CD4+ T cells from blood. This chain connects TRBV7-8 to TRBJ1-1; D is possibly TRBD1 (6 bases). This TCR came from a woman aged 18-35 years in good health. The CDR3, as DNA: TGTGCCAGCAGCGCAGGACAGAATGAAGCTTTCTTT. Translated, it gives CASSAGQNEAFF.